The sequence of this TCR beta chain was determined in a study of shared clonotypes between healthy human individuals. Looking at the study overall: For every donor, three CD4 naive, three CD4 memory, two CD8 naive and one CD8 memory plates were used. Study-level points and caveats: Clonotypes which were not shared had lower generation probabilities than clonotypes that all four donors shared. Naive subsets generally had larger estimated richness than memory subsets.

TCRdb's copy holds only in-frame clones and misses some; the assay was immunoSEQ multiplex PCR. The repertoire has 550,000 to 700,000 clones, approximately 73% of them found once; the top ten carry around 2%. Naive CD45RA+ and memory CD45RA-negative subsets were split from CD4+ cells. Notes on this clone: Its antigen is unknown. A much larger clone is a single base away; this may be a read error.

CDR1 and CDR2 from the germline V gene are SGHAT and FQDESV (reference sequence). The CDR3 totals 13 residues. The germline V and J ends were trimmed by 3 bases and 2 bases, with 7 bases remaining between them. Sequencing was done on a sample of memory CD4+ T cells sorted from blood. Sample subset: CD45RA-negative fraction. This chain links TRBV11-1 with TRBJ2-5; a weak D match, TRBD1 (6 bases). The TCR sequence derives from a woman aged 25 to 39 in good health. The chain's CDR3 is CASSFGQQETQYF. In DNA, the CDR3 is TGTGCCAGCAGCTTCGGACAGCAAGAGACCCAGTACTTC.